This T cell receptor (beta chain) was retrieved from a study of shared T cell receptors in the human thymus. The data were produced by immunoSEQ multiplex PCR, yet TCRdb's version contains in-frame clones alone and is incomplete. This table has approximately 660,000 clones, 88% appearing once. The CDR3 sequence is 16 residues long. The germline V gene encodes CDR1 SGHNT and CDR2 YENEEA. V lost 1 base, J lost 4 bases, and 16 bases lay in between. This same sample was also taken into another study, of human thymus T cells.

Sequencing used thymocytes. The TCR sequence derives from a boy in the first two years of life with a congenital heart defect. J is TRBJ1-2 and V is TRBV11-3, with TRBD1 as a possible D gene (6 bases). The CDR3 here is CASSLGPRQVGYGYTF. Written as DNA, the CDR3 is TGTGCCAGCAGCTTAGGCCCGCGACAGGTCGGCTATGGCTACACCTTC.